This is a list of T cell receptor beta chains from one sample in a study of memory CD4+ T cells and cytomegalovirus serostatus. The repertoire was sequenced with immunoSEQ multiplex PCR; TCRdb's copy has only in-frame clones and lacks some. Here the sample spans tens of thousands of clones, under 80% being singletons. The sample was memory CD4+ T cells from blood. The receptors derive from an adult in good health and CMV-seronegative. The CDR3 runs from the conserved cysteine through the conserved F or W. The order of the fields is J gene, V gene, D gene, CDR3 length, clone size, CDR3 DNA, CDR3 protein. A D gene is named only where the DNA matches it firmly. Clone size appears in some rows only: once, few, many, or a class for an expanded clone.

>TRBJ2-2|TRBV5-5|.|14|.
TGTGCCAGCAGCTCGGCGGGTACGGCCGGGGAGCTGTTTTTT
CASSSAGTAGELFF
>TRBJ2-7|TRBV19|TRBD1|15|.
TGTGCCAGTAGTATCCGTCCAGGGGGCTTCTACGAGCAGTACTTC
CASSIRPGGFYEQYF
>TRBJ1-1|TRBV28|.|16|.
TGTGCCAGCAGCTACAATTGGGGGGGGGCGAACACTGAAGCTTTCTTT
CASSYNWGGANTEAFF
>TRBJ2-7|TRBV5-8|.|15|few
TGTGCCAGCAGACCCACCCCCAGGGGATTTGGCGAGCAGTACTTC
CASRPTPRGFGEQYF
>TRBJ2-7|TRBV12-2|.|13|.
TGTGCAAGTCAAGGGACGGAGGTACGGGAGCAGTACTTC
CASQGTEVREQYF
>TRBJ2-2|TRBV19|.|16|.
TGTGCCAGTAGTATGATCGCAGGGCAGGCTTCCGGGGAGCTGTTTTTT
CASSMIAGQASGELFF
>TRBJ2-4|TRBV7-2|.|16|.
TGTGCCAGCAGCTCCGCAGGGCCCTTAGCCAAAAACATTCAGTACTTC
CASSSAGPLAKNIQYF
>TRBJ1-3|TRBV5-1|.|15|.
TGCGCCAGCAGCGCCGTGGGGCCCTCTGGAAACACCATATATTTT
CASSAVGPSGNTIYF
>TRBJ2-5|TRBV7-3|TRBD2|13|.
TGTGCCAGCAGCCGGGGGGACCAAGAGACCCAGTACTTC
CASSRGDQETQYF
>TRBJ2-2|TRBV6-1|TRBD2|17|.
TGTGCCAGCAGTGAGACTAGCGTATTCGCGAACACCGGGGAGCTGTTTTTT
CASSETSVFANTGELFF
>TRBJ2-2|TRBV19|TRBD1|17|.
TGTGCCAGTAGCCCCGGGACAGGGGGCGGGAGGACCGGGGAGCTGTTTTTT
CASSPGTGGGRTGELFF
>TRBJ1-5|TRBV7-9|TRBD1|15|.
TGTGCCAGCAGTCAACGAGGACAGGTGAATCAGCCCCAGCATTTT
CASSQRGQVNQPQHF
>TRBJ2-1|TRBV5-1|TRBD2|15|.
TGCGCCAGCCAAAGCGGGGGGAGCTCCTACAATGAGCAGTTCTTC
CASQSGGSSYNEQFF
>TRBJ2-7|TRBV6-6|.|12|.
TGTGCCAGCAGTTACGACAGCTACGAGCAGTACTTC
CASSYDSYEQYF
>TRBJ2-2|TRBV19|TRBD1|14|.
TGTGCCAGTGGGGACAGGGCAGCCACCGGGGAGCTGTTTTTT
CASGDRAATGELFF
>TRBJ2-5|TRBV11-3|TRBD1|15|.
TGTGCCAGCAGCTTAGTGGACAGGTCGCAAGAGACCCAGTACTTC
CASSLVDRSQETQYF
>TRBJ2-5|TRBV27|TRBD1|13|.
TGTGCCAGCAGTTTATTGACAGGGGGCCCTCAGTACTTC
CASSLLTGGPQYF
>TRBJ1-1|TRBV19|.|16|few
TGTGCCAGTAGTATCCTTGTAGGAAAAGGGGGCACTGAAGCTTTCTTT
CASSILVGKGGTEAFF
>TRBJ2-1|TRBV4-3|.|17|.
TGCGCCAGCAGCCAAGTCTTCGGTTTAAGCTCCTACAATGAGCAGTTCTTC
CASSQVFGLSSYNEQFF
>TRBJ2-1|TRBV9|.|14|.
TGTGCCAGCAGCTCCCAGGCATCGGCAAATGAGCAGTTCTTC
CASSSQASANEQFF
>TRBJ1-4|TRBV5-6|.|16|.
TGTGCCAGCAGCTTGGGGGACCCGCGGGGGGGCGAAAAACTGTTTTTT
CASSLGDPRGGEKLFF
>TRBJ1-2|TRBV6-5|.|13|few
TGTGCCAGCAGTTACTCCCTTCCGTATGGCTACACCTTC
CASSYSLPYGYTF
>TRBJ2-1|TRBV2|.|11|.
TGTGCCAGCAGTGAGGGGGGTGAGCAGTTCTTC
CASSEGGEQFF
>TRBJ2-5|TRBV19|.|13|few
TGTGCCAGTACCTTGGGAGGGGGAGAGACCCAGTACTTC
CASTLGGGETQYF
>TRBJ1-1|TRBV6-5|TRBD1|13|.
TGTGCCAGCCCTGGACAGGGGAACACTGAAGCTTTCTTT
CASPGQGNTEAFF
>TRBJ1-5|TRBV19|.|15|few
TGTGCCAGTAGTGCCCGGGAGATAGGAAATCAGCCCCAGCATTTT
CASSAREIGNQPQHF
>TRBJ2-7|TRBV5-1|.|15|.
TGCGCCAGCAGCTTGGCTACAGGAGCACCCTACGAGCAGTACTTC
CASSLATGAPYEQYF
>TRBJ2-5|TRBV5-5|TRBD2|14|.
TGTGCCAGCAGCGGGGGGGACGTCTTCGAGACCCAGTACTTC
CASSGGDVFETQYF
>TRBJ1-5|TRBV7-9|.|13|few
TGTGCCAGCAGCTTAAAGGTCAATCAGCCCCAGCATTTT
CASSLKVNQPQHF
>TRBJ2-1|TRBV11-2|.|13|few
TGTGCCAGCAGCAAAGACGGCCTCAATGAGCAGTTCTTC
CASSKDGLNEQFF
>TRBJ2-1|TRBV7-2|TRBD1|15|.
TGTGCCAGCAGCTTCCGGGACAGCTACTACAATGAGCAGTTCTTC
CASSFRDSYYNEQFF
>TRBJ2-5|TRBV19|.|14|few
TGTGCCAGTAGTTTTCCGGGGGAAGGGGAGACCCAGTACTTC
CASSFPGEGETQYF
>TRBJ2-5|TRBV7-2|TRBD1|14|.
TGTGCCAGCAGCCGACGCAGGGGGCAAGAGACCCAGTACTTC
CASSRRRGQETQYF
>TRBJ2-2|TRBV7-9|.|14|few
TGTGCCAGCAGCTTGAGCCTGAACACCGGGGAGCTGTTTTTT
CASSLSLNTGELFF
>TRBJ1-1|TRBV18|.|11|.
TGTGCCAGCTCACCGAGGGATGAAGCTTTCTTT
CASSPRDEAFF
>TRBJ2-7|TRBV5-1|TRBD1|14|.
TGCGCCAGCAGCTCCGGACAGGGGGCGAGGGAGCAGTACTTC
CASSSGQGAREQYF
>TRBJ1-5|TRBV2|.|15|.
TGTGCCAGCCGGCAGGAACAGGCGGGCAATCAGCCCCAGCATTTT
CASRQEQAGNQPQHF
>TRBJ2-1|TRBV28|.|12|.
TGTGCCAGCAGCCCCAGACTCAATGAGCAGTTCTTC
CASSPRLNEQFF
>TRBJ2-1|TRBV7-6|TRBD2|16|once
TGTGCCAGCAGCGAAGGCCCTAGCGGGGGGGAAAATGAGCAGTTCTTC
CASSEGPSGGENEQFF
>TRBJ1-2|TRBV5-1|TRBD1|15|few
TGCGCCAGCAGCTTGGGGTCAGGGGGCGGCTATGGCTACACCTTC
CASSLGSGGGYGYTF
>TRBJ1-4|TRBV30|.|13|medium-sized
TGTGCCTGGACCTACGGGGGCGGGGAAAAACTGTTTTTT
CAWTYGGGEKLFF
>TRBJ1-3|TRBV7-6|TRBD1|17|.
TGTGCCAGCAGCGGATACAGGGGGTTACGCTCTGGAAACACCATATATTTT
CASSGYRGLRSGNTIYF
>TRBJ2-7|TRBV7-3|TRBD2|13|.
TGTGCCAGCAGCTCCGCGGGGGTCGGAGAGCAGTACTTC
CASSSAGVGEQYF
>TRBJ1-1|TRBV5-6|.|14|few
TGTGCCAGCAGCTCTTGGACGCAGAACACTGAAGCTTTCTTT
CASSSWTQNTEAFF
>TRBJ2-1|TRBV18|.|15|.
TGTGCCAGCTCACCAAGGGGTGCACAAGGCGATGAGCAGTTCTTC
CASSPRGAQGDEQFF
>TRBJ1-2|TRBV5-6|.|11|.
TGTGCCAGCAAGCTCATGGGGTTAGCGTCCTTC
CASKLMGLASF
>TRBJ1-5|TRBV9|TRBD1|15|.
TGTGCCAGCAGCGTGGGAGAACAGGGGTCTCAGCCCCAGCATTTT
CASSVGEQGSQPQHF
>TRBJ2-6|TRBV5-1|.|17|.
TGCGCCAGCAGCTACTCTACGGGATTTTCTGGGGCCAACGTCCTGACTTTC
CASSYSTGFSGANVLTF
>TRBJ2-5|TRBV7-2|.|14|.
TGTGCCAGCAGCTCCACGGTGGGGGCGAGGGAGCAGTACTTC
CASSSTVGAREQYF
>TRBJ2-3|TRBV2|TRBD1|15|.
TGTGCCAGCATTGCCAGTCAGGGGGATGCAGATACGCAGTATTTT
CASIASQGDADTQYF
>TRBJ1-1|TRBV7-2|.|14|once
TGTGCCAGCAGCTCCGACGGTGGGGGAACTGAAGCTTTCTTT
CASSSDGGGTEAFF
>TRBJ1-5|TRBV5-1|.|16|.
TGCGCCAGCAGCTTGGGACTTGGTGCAGGCAATCAGCCCCAGCATTTT
CASSLGLGAGNQPQHF
>TRBJ2-7|TRBV6-5|.|14|.
TGTGCCAGCAGTAGGACAGTAAACTCCTACGAGCAGTACTTC
CASSRTVNSYEQYF
>TRBJ2-1|TRBV30|.|13|.
TGTGCCTGGTTGGGGGCGAGGTACAATGAGCAGTTCTTC
CAWLGARYNEQFF
>TRBJ1-6|TRBV6-5|TRBD1|14|.
TGTGCCAGCAGGGCGACAGGGAAGAATTCACCCCTCCACTTT
CASRATGKNSPLHF